This T cell receptor (beta chain) was identified during a study of cytomegalovirus exposure and HLA in healthy donors. The PCR contained 60 Vbeta and 13 Jbeta primers. Profiling relied on immunoSEQ multiplex PCR, and the TCRdb table lists in-frame clones only, not all of them. This sample contains 120,000 to 150,000 clones. Overall study results and limits: In a later analysis, HLA-associated beta chains showed higher expansion and lower generation probabilities than comparable chains. Reports indicated that the classifier achieved high specificity and sensitivity in diagnosing cytomegalovirus status.

Each donor's status was that of a healthy bone marrow donor. Concerning this clone itself: Its antigen is as yet unknown.

Sequenced: PBMCs. The receptor comes from a young woman in good health and CMV-seronegative.

In DNA form, the CDR3 reads TGTGCCAGCAGTTTAGGCCCTTCCTACGAGCAGTACTTC. This translates into CASSLGPSYEQYF. V is TRBV27 and J is TRBJ2-7; no reliable D call. The V gene lost 2 bases and the J gene lost 1 base, with 6 bases spanning the gap. There are 13 residues in the CDR3. In germline, CDR1 is MNHEY, CDR2 SMNVEV (reference sequence).